Shown below are 21 T cell receptor beta chains from a single sample sequenced in a study of cytomegalovirus exposure and HLA in healthy donors (dated by TCRdb to between 2016 and 2019). Libraries came from the immunoSEQ multiplex PCR assay. A mixture of 60 forward primers for TCR Vbeta segments and 13 reverse primers for TCR Jbeta segments was used in the multiplex PCR. The clones in this table, taken by TCRdb from immuneACCESS, are in-frame only. Not every clone is retained; where verified, under half of the shortfall comes from an unresolved V gene, and the cause of the rest is unknown. Across this sample there are over 200,000 clones, with roughly 80% seen only once. The ten largest account for approximately 3.9% of the sample. The sample comprised PBMCs. The receptor set was obtained from a male donor in good health and CMV-seronegative.

V gene TRBV5-1 combines with J gene TRBJ2-7; D perhaps matches TRBD2 (5 bases). CDR3 size: 14 residues. Trimming removed 3 bases from V and 7 bases from J, with 17 bases in between. Germline CDR1 SGHRS, CDR2 YFSETQ. CDR3 protein: CASSSASFIWEQYV. CDR3 in DNA: TGCGCCAGCAGCTCCGCTAGCTTCATTTGGGAGCAGTACGTC.

This clone was detected only a few times. The chain carries TRBV4-1 and TRBJ2-7, with TRBD1 matching 7 bases. Germline assignment: CDR1 MGHRA and CDR2 YSYEKL. V gave up 0 bases and J gave up 1 base; unmatched junction bases: 12. CDR3 size: 18 residues. DNA for the CDR3: TGCGCCAGCAGCCAAGATGGGACAGCTATTACGCTTTCCTACGAGCAGTACTTC. This sequence encodes CASSQDGTAITLSYEQYF.

The V and J genes are TRBV2 and TRBJ2-3; a possible D gene is TRBD1 (8 bases). V shed 6 bases and J shed 4 bases, with 14 bases lying between them. The germline V gene has CDR1 SNHLY and CDR2 FYNNEI. The CDR3 covers 14 residues. The CDR3: CASRYRGGADTQYF. In DNA form, the CDR3 reads TGTGCCAGCAGGTACAGGGGGGGCGCAGATACGCAGTATTTT.

The rearrangement uses TRBV4-1 and TRBJ2-1; 8 bases match TRBD2. V gave up 5 bases and J gave up 4 bases; unmatched junction bases: 13. The CDR3 sequence is 17 residues long. Looked up from germline, CDR1 is MGHRA and CDR2 is YSYEKL. DNA of the CDR3: TGCGCCAGCAGCGCCCGTTCTTCTAGCGGGCGGTACAATGAGCAGTTCTTC. Translation gives CASSARSSSGRYNEQFF.

The chain has TRBV6-5 and TRBJ1-5; 12 positions agree with TRBD1. V lost 7 bases, J lost 5 bases, and 6 bases stayed unmatched. The CDR3 extends over 15 amino acids. Germline V gives CDR1 MNHEY, CDR2 SVGAGI. The CDR3 loop is CASKEGQGAYQPQHF. DNA for the CDR3: TGTGCCAGCAAGGAGGGACAGGGGGCCTATCAGCCCCAGCATTTT.

The chain uses TRBV18 and TRBJ2-7; the D gene is possibly TRBD1 (6 bases). The CDR3 is 15 amino acids. CDR1 is KGHSH and CDR2 is LQKENI in the germline V gene. V was trimmed by 4 bases and J by 0 bases, leaving 13 bases between them. CDR3 residues: CASSLSGTSSYEQYF. CDR3 coding DNA: TGTGCCAGCTCACTCTCCGGGACAAGCTCCTACGAGCAGTACTTC. The variable domain in full, with the rest retrieved from reference TRBV18 and TRBJ2-7, is NAGVMQNPRHLVRRRGQEARLRCSPMKGHSHVYWYRQLPEEGLKFMVYLQKENIIDESGMPKERFSAEFPKEGPSILRIQQVVRGDSAAYFCASSLSGTSSYEQYFGPGTRLTVT.

The J gene is TRBJ2-7, the V gene TRBV5-1, with D possibly matching TRBD2 (5 bases). CDR3 length: 15 residues. Germline loops: CDR1 SGHRS, CDR2 YFSETQ. Trimming stripped 0 bases from V and 0 bases from J, with 10 bases between. The CDR3 spells CASSLAGLSSYEQYF. The DNA of the CDR3 is TGCGCCAGCAGCTTGGCCGGACTGAGCTCCTACGAGCAGTACTTC. Full variable domain (remainder filled in from reference TRBV5-1 and TRBJ2-7): KAGVTQTPRYLIKTRGQQVTLSCSPISGHRSVSWYQQTPGQGLQFLFEYFSETQRNKGNFPGRFSGRQFSNSRSEMNVSTLELGDSALYLCASSLAGLSSYEQYFGPGTRLTVT.

The chain combines TRBV5-6 with TRBJ1-2; D might be TRBD1 (5 bases). V lost 3 bases and J 8 bases, leaving 17 bases between the germline ends. CDR1 and CDR2 from the germline V gene are SGHDT and YYEEEE. This CDR3 has 14 amino acids. DNA for the CDR3: TGTGCCAGCAGCTCGACGGGGGGGGAAGTAGGCTACACCTTC. Residues: CASSSTGGEVGYTF.

DNA of the CDR3: TGTACTAGCAGCCCGGTGGTGAACACCGGGGAGCTGTTTTTT. Encoded protein: CTSSPVVNTGELFF. The V call is TRBV7-7, the J call TRBJ2-2, with a possible D match to TRBD2 (6 bases). This CDR3 comprises 14 residues. Germline CDR1 is SSHAT and CDR2 is FNYEAQ (reference sequence).

This rearrangement joins TRBV28 to TRBJ1-4; TRBD1 is a possible D gene (6 bases). With 8 bases removed from V and 0 bases from J, the gap between germline ends came to 10 bases. The germline CDR1 and CDR2 sequences are MDHEN and SYDVKM. The CDR3 is 14 amino acids. CDR3 coding DNA: TGTGCCAGCGGGGGCCAAGCAACTAATGAAAAACTGTTTTTT. This codes for CASGGQATNEKLFF.

CDR3 nucleotides: TGTGCCAGCAGCTTAGGACAGACCAATGAGCAGTTCTTC. It translates to CASSLGQTNEQFF. This sequence joins TRBV13 and TRBJ2-1; no reliable D call. The CDR3 extends over 13 amino acids. The germline CDR1 and CDR2 sequences are PRHDT and FYEKMQ (reference sequence). The V gene lost 0 bases and the J gene lost 6 bases, with 6 bases spanning the gap.

The chain joins TRBV11-2 to TRBJ1-2, with 7 bases fitting TRBD1. J gave up 2 bases and V 6 bases, and 6 bases lay outside the gene matches. Germline loops: CDR1 SGHAT, CDR2 FQNNGV. The length of the CDR3 is 14 residues. The DNA for the CDR3 is TGTGCCAGCAGACGGGACAGCTTAAACTATGGCTACACCTTC. Translating it yields CASRRDSLNYGYTF.

This clone was observed a handful of times. The gene calls are TRBV28 and TRBJ1-2; D is unresolved. Germline loops: CDR1 MDHEN, CDR2 SYDVKM. CDR3 size: 13 residues. Trimming stripped 6 bases from V and 0 bases from J, with 8 bases between. In DNA, the CDR3 is TGTGCCAGCAGATCGAGTCCTAACTATGGCTACACCTTC. It translates to CASRSSPNYGYTF.

This clone was seen a single time. V and J are TRBV5-1 and TRBJ2-7; 7 bases fit TRBD1. The CDR3 is 13 residues long. Germline V gene data show CDR1 as SGHRS and CDR2 as YFSETQ. V was clipped by 6 bases and J by 3 bases; unmatched bases: 6. This CDR3 is CASMGQTDYEQYF. In DNA, the CDR3 is TGCGCCAGCATGGGACAGACGGACTACGAGCAGTACTTC.

CDR3 amino acids: CASSRGQSGNQPQHF. CDR3 bases: TGTGCCAGTAGTAGGGGACAGTCAGGCAATCAGCCCCAGCATTTT. V is TRBV19 and J is TRBJ1-5, with 7 nucleotides matching TRBD1. CDR3 length equals 15 residues. The germline V gene encodes CDR1 LNHDA and CDR2 SQIVND (reference sequence). With 4 bases clipped from V and 2 bases from J, the junction kept 5 bases outside the gene matches.

The rearrangement joins TRBV11-2 to TRBJ2-1; TRBD1 might be the D (5 bases). V lost 3 bases, J lost 0 bases, and 9 bases lay in between. Germline V gene lookup returns CDR1 SGHAT and CDR2 FQNNGV. This CDR3 contains 15 residues. The CDR3 sequence: CASSLGQSSYNEQFF. In nucleotides, the CDR3 is TGTGCCAGCAGCTTGGGGCAGAGCTCCTACAATGAGCAGTTCTTC. The complete variable domain, with remaining parts taken from reference TRBV11-2 and TRBJ2-1, reads EAGVAQSPRYKIIEKRQSVAFWCNPISGHATLYWYQQILGQGPKLLIQFQNNGVVDDSQLPKDRFSAERLKGVDSTLKIQPAKLEDSAVYLCASSLGQSSYNEQFFGPGTRLTVL.

The chain carries TRBV15 and TRBJ2-1; a weak D match, TRBD2 (6 bases). Germline CDR1 and CDR2: LNHNV and YYDKDF (reference sequence). Trimming cost V 5 bases and J 6 bases, with 14 bases left between them. The CDR3 has 14 amino acids. The CDR3 sequence: CATSPTRALNEQFF. Here the CDR3 DNA reads TGTGCCACCAGCCCGACTAGAGCCCTCAATGAGCAGTTCTTC.

This CDR3 reads CASRGQGVSYEQYF. In DNA form, the CDR3 reads TGTGCCAGCAGGGGACAGGGGGTTTCCTACGAGCAGTACTTC. The rearrangement uses TRBV28 and TRBJ2-7, with 11 bases identical to TRBD1. The junction had 2 bases not matched to a gene; V was cut back by 6 bases and J by 1 base. This CDR3 has 14 residues. Looked up from germline, CDR1 is MDHEN and CDR2 is SYDVKM.

The rearrangement links TRBV6-1 to TRBJ2-7; weak D call: TRBD1 (7 bases). The CDR3 has 12 amino acids. V lost 11 bases and J lost 2, with 13 bases in between. Germline assignment: CDR1 MNHNS and CDR2 SASEGT. The CDR3 spells CAGGDSTYEQYF. In DNA, the CDR3 is TGTGCCGGAGGGGACAGTACCTACGAGCAGTACTTC.

V and J are TRBV7-8 and TRBJ2-7; possible D gene TRBD1, 6 bases. The CDR3 totals 19 residues. Germline CDR1 SGHVS, CDR2 FQNEAQ. Deletions cut 0 bases from V and 4 bases from J, with 25 bases between. CDR3 nucleotides: TGTGCCAGCAGCTTAGCGCAACCCGGAAAATGGGACAATTGGTACGAGCAGTACTTC. It codes for CASSLAQPGKWDNWYEQYF.

The chain links TRBV2 to TRBJ2-1; 10 nucleotides align to TRBD2. The germline V gene has CDR1 SNHLY and CDR2 FYNNEI. V gave up 3 bases and J gave up 1 base; unmatched junction bases: 9. CDR3 length equals 18 residues. CDR3 DNA sequence: TGTGCCAGCAGTGAGGGTCTAGCGGGAGTAAGGTCCTACAATGAGCAGTTCTTC. Its translation: CASSEGLAGVRSYNEQFF.